The 4 T cell receptor beta chains given below trace back to one sample, sequenced in a study of blood T cell repertoires in COVID-19. TCRdb keeps only in-frame clones here, not all; method: immunoSEQ multiplex PCR. The repertoire holds 150,000 to 200,000 clones, with around four fifths as singletons. Source material: peripheral blood. The receptors originated from a man between 65 and 85 years old with acute or convalescent COVID-19.

This clone was seen a few times. The rearrangement links TRBV6-4 to TRBJ2-1; TRBD2 matches at 7 bases. This CDR3 contains 14 residues. Per the germline V gene, CDR1 is MRHNA and CDR2 is SNTAGT. V was clipped by 4 bases and J by 5 bases; unmatched bases: 5. CDR3 in amino acids: CASSAGGSNNEQFF. CDR3 in DNA: TGTGCCAGCAGTGCGGGAGGATCGAACAATGAGCAGTTCTTC.

The chain combines TRBV21-1 with TRBJ1-4. TRBV21-1 is marked as a pseudogene. This CDR3 comprises 19 residues. The CDR3 sequence: CASSKAGREGSPTNEKLFF. Written as DNA, the CDR3 is TGTGCCAGCAGCAAAGCCGGCAGGGAGGGTTCACCAACTAATGAAAAACTGTTTTTT.

The V gene is TRBV7-8, the J gene TRBJ2-4; TRBD1 matches 8 bases. The V gene end was trimmed by 0 bases and the J gene end by 8 bases; junction bases not matched to a gene: 12. The CDR3 spans 17 residues. CDR1 is SGHVS, CDR2 FQNEAQ, per germline. The CDR3 bases are TGTGCCAGCAGCTTAGCTTGGACAGGGCCCAAGTCGGACATTCAGTACTTC. Translated, it gives CASSLAWTGPKSDIQYF. Supplemented by reference TRBV7-8 and TRBJ2-4, the full variable domain reads GAGVSQSPRYKVAKRGQDVALRCDPISGHVSLFWYQQALGQGPEFLTYFQNEAQLDKSGLPSDRFFAERPEGSVSTLKIQRTQQEDSAVYLCASSLAWTGPKSDIQYFGAGTRLSVL.

The J gene is TRBJ2-1, the V gene TRBV24-1, with 9 nucleotides matching TRBD2. V shed 4 bases and J 1 base; nucleotides not matched to a gene: 7. The germline CDR1 and CDR2 sequences are KGHDR and SFDVKD. The CDR3 sequence is 17 residues long. CDR3 sequence: CATSEIAGERSYNEQFF. CDR3 DNA sequence: TGTGCCACCAGTGAGATAGCGGGAGAGAGGTCCTACAATGAGCAGTTCTTC.